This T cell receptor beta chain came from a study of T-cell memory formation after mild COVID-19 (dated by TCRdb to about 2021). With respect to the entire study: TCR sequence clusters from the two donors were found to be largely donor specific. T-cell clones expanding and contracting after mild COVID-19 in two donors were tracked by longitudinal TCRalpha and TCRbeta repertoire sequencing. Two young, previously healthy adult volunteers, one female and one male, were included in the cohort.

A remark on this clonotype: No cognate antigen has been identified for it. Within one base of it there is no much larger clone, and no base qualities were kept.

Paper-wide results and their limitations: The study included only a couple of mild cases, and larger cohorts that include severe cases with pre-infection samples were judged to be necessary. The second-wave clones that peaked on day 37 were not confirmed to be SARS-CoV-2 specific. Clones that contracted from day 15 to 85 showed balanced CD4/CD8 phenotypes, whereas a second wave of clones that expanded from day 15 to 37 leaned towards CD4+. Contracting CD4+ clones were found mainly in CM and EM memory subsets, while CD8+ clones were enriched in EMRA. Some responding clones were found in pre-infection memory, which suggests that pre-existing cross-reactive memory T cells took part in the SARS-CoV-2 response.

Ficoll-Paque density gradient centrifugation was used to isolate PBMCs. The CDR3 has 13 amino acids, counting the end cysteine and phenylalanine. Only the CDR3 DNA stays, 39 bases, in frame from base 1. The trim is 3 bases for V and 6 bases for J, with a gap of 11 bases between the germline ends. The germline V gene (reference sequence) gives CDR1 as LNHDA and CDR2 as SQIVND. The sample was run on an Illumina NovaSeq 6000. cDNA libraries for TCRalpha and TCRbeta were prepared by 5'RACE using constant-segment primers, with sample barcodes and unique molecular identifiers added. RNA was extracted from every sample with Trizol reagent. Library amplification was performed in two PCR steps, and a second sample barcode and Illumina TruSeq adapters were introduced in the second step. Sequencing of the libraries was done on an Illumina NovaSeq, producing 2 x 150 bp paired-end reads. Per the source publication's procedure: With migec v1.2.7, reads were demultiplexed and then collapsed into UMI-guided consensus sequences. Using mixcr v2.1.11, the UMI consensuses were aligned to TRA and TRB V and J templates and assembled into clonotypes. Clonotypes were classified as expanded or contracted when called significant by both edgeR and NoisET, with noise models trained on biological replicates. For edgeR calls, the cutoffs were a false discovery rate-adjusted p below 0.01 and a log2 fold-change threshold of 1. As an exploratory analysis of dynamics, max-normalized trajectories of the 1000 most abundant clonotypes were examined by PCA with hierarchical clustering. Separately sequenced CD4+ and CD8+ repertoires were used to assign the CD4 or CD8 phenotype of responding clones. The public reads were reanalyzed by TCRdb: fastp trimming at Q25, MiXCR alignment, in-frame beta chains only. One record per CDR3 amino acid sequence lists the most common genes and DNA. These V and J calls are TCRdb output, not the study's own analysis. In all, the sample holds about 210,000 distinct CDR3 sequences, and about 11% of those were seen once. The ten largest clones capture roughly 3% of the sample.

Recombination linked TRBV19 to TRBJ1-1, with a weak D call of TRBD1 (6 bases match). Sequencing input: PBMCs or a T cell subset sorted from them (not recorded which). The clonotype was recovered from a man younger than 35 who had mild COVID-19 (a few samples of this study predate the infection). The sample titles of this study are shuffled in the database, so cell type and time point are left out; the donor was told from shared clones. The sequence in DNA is TGTGCCAGTAGTATTGGGACAATCGCTGAAGCTTTCTTT. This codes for CASSIGTIAEAFF.